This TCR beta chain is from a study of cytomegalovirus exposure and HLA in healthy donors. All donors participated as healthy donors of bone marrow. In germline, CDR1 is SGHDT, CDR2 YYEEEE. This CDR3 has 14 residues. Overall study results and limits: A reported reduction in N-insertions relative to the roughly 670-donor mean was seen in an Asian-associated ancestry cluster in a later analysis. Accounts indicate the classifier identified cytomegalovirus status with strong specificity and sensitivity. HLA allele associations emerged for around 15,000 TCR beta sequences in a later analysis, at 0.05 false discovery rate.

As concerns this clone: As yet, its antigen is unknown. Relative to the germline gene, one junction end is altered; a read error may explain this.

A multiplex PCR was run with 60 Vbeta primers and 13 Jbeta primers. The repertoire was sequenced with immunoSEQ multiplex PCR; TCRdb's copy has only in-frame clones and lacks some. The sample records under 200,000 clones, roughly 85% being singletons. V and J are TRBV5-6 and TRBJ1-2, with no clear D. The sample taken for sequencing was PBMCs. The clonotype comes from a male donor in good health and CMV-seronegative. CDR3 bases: TGTGTCAGCAGCTTGTCCGAGAGGAACTATGGCTACACCTTC. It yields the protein CVSSLSERNYGYTF.